A selection of T cell receptor beta chains follows, all from one sample in a study of blood T cell repertoires in COVID-19. Profiling relied on immunoSEQ multiplex PCR, and the TCRdb table lists in-frame clones only, not all of them. The sample consists of about 250,000 clones, roughly 85% of them appearing once. Sequences were obtained from peripheral blood. The receptors shown here come from a man aged 45 to 65 with active or convalescent COVID-19. The CDR3 runs from the conserved cysteine through the conserved F or W. Each record gives: CDR3 length, J gene, D gene, clone size, V gene, CDR3 DNA, CDR3 protein. The D gene is left open where the match is weak. Expanded clones get a size class; other rows say once, few or many, or leave the size out.

>13|TRBJ2-7|.|.|TRBV12-3/TRBV12-4
TGTGCCAGCAGCCCGGCGGGGCAATACGAGCAGTACTTC
CASSPAGQYEQYF
>14|TRBJ2-1|TRBD2|.|TRBV18
TGTGCCAGCTCACCGGGACTAGCGGATAATGAGCAGTTCTTC
CASSPGLADNEQFF
>13|TRBJ1-3|TRBD1|.|TRBV18
TGTGCCAGCGCCGGACAGGGCGGAAACACCATATATTTT
CASAGQGGNTIYF
>19|TRBJ2-1|TRBD2|.|TRBV14
TGTGCCAGCAGCCAAGACCGTAGATGGCGGGAGGCGGGCTACAATGAGCAGTTCTTC
CASSQDRRWREAGYNEQFF
>16|TRBJ2-6|.|.|TRBV29-1
TGCAGCGTTGAAACCCGGGGACACTCTGGGGCCAACGTCCTGACTTTC
CSVETRGHSGANVLTF
>17|TRBJ1-5|.|.|TRBV19
TGTGCCAGTAGTATAGCCGGGACAAGTTCTGGCAATCAGCCCCAGCATTTT
CASSIAGTSSGNQPQHF
>14|TRBJ2-2|.|.|TRBV19
TGTGCCAGTAGTATCGAGGGATACACCGGGGAGCTGTTTTTT
CASSIEGYTGELFF
>17|TRBJ2-5|TRBD2|.|TRBV7-6
TGTGCCAGCAGCTCGGGACTAGCGGGAGGAGGAGGAGAGACCCAGTACTTC
CASSSGLAGGGGETQYF
>15|TRBJ2-7|TRBD1|.|TRBV19
TGTGCCAGTACCTATTCGGGACAGGGGTTCTACGAGCAGTACTTC
CASTYSGQGFYEQYF
>15|TRBJ2-7|.|.|TRBV28
TGTGCCAGCAGTTTATCCCGCAGGGGCACCTACGAGCAGTACTTC
CASSLSRRGTYEQYF
>17|TRBJ2-1|TRBD2|.|TRBV5-8
TGTGCCAGCAGCTCAACTTGGACTAGCGGGTTGTACAATGAGCAGTTCTTC
CASSSTWTSGLYNEQFF
>14|TRBJ2-5|TRBD1|.|TRBV7-8
TGTGCCAGCAGCCTGGACAGGGGTCACGAGACCCAGTACTTC
CASSLDRGHETQYF
>13|TRBJ1-2|.|.|TRBV28
TGTGCCAGCAGGCGTGGGGGCTCAGGAGGCTACACCTTC
CASRRGGSGGYTF
>14|TRBJ1-5|TRBD1|.|TRBV15
TGTGCCACCAGCCCGACAGGGAGCAATCAGCCCCAGCATTTT
CATSPTGSNQPQHF
>14|TRBJ1-5|.|.|TRBV6-2/TRBV6-3
TGTGCCAGCAGTTACTCTGTCGGCAATCAGCCCCAGCATTTT
CASSYSVGNQPQHF
>16|TRBJ1-5|TRBD1|.|TRBV28
TGTGCCAGCAGTTTATGGGGCAGGGGGGACAATCAGCCCCAGCATTTT
CASSLWGRGDNQPQHF
>16|TRBJ2-7|.|.|TRBV28
TGTGCCAGCAGTTATCAGCTGACCTTGGGGCCCTACGAGCAGTACTTC
CASSYQLTLGPYEQYF
>17|TRBJ2-1|TRBD2|.|TRBV5-1
TGCGCCAGCAGCTTGGGGTCCAGGACTAGCGGCATCAATGAGCAGTTCTTC
CASSLGSRTSGINEQFF
>14|TRBJ1-4|.|.|TRBV29-1
TGCAGCGCCGGAGGTGGGGGGACGTCGCAAAAACTGTTTTTT
CSAGGGGTSQKLFF
>13|TRBJ1-3|.|.|TRBV7-2
TGTGCCAGCAGCTTCGGCTCTGGAAACACCATATATTTT
CASSFGSGNTIYF
>13|TRBJ2-5|TRBD1|few|TRBV25-1
TGTGCCAGCAGTACAGGGGTAAGGGAGACCCAGTACTTC
CASSTGVRETQYF
>17|TRBJ1-1|TRBD1|.|TRBV14
TGTGCCAGCAGCCAAAGACAGGGTACCATCATGAACACTGAAGCTTTCTTT
CASSQRQGTIMNTEAFF
>12|TRBJ1-1|.|.|TRBV5-6
TGTGCCAGCAGCTTGCAAAACACTGAAGCTTTCTTT
CASSLQNTEAFF
>19|TRBJ2-1|TRBD2|.|TRBV7-3
TGTGCCAGCAGCTTAAGCGGAGGACTAGCGGGAGGGTCCTACAATGAGCAGTTCTTC
CASSLSGGLAGGSYNEQFF
>13|TRBJ1-2|.|.|TRBV24-1
TGTGCCACCAGTGATGGGCAGGATGGTGGCTACACCTTC
CATSDGQDGGYTF
>15|TRBJ2-5|.|.|TRBV7-3
TGTGCCAGCAGCCCAGGTCTCTCCTCCGGGGGGACCCAGTACTTC
CASSPGLSSGGTQYF
>15|TRBJ2-5|.|.|TRBV5-1
TGCGCCAGCAGCAAACGGGACAACACAAGAGAGGCCCAGTACTTC
CASSKRDNTREAQYF
>15|TRBJ1-2|TRBD1|few|TRBV18
TGTGCCAGCTCACCGCTCGACAGGGGGGACTATGGCTACACCTTC
CASSPLDRGDYGYTF
>17|TRBJ1-1|.|.|TRBV19
TGTGCCAGTAGTATCCGTCCCGGGATATCCTTGAACACTGAAGCTTTCTTT
CASSIRPGISLNTEAFF
>15|TRBJ2-1|.|.|TRBV7-3
TGTGCCAGCAGCTTAAGAGGTGGGCGGGAAGACGAGCAGTTCTTC
CASSLRGGREDEQFF
>16|TRBJ1-4|.|.|TRBV9
TGTGCCAGCAGCGTGGCGCAGGGGACGACAGGCGAAAAACTGTTTTTT
CASSVAQGTTGEKLFF
>15|TRBJ2-7|TRBD1|once|TRBV7-9
TGTGCCAGCAGCTTACCAGACAGGGTATCCTACGAGCAGTACTTC
CASSLPDRVSYEQYF
>15|TRBJ2-1|.|few|TRBV27
TGTGCCAGCAGCACACTCAGGGGCACCTACAATGAGCAGTTCTTC
CASSTLRGTYNEQFF
>14|TRBJ2-1|.|few|TRBV12-5
TGTGCTAGTGGTCCCGGGATGGGTGGGAATGAGCAGTTCTTC
CASGPGMGGNEQFF
>16|TRBJ1-6|.|many|TRBV28
TGTGCCAGCACCCCCGGCGGACAGACCCCGAACATACCCCTCCACTTT
CASTPGGQTPNIPLHF
>13|TRBJ2-1|.|.|TRBV11-3
TGTGCCAGCAGCTTAGGACAGCCCAATGAGCAGTTCTTC
CASSLGQPNEQFF
>13|TRBJ2-2|.|.|TRBV19
TGTGCCAGTAGTATAGATGAGGGCGGGGAGCTGTTTTTT
CASSIDEGGELFF
>14|TRBJ2-1|TRBD2|.|TRBV10-3
TGTGCCATATCTAGCGGGAGCTCCTACAATGAGCAGTTCTTC
CAISSGSSYNEQFF
>15|TRBJ1-4|.|.|TRBV7-2
TGTGCCAGCAGCTTAGGGAACAGGGATAATGAAAAACTGTTTTTT
CASSLGNRDNEKLFF
>18|TRBJ1-2|TRBD1|few|TRBV30
TGTGCCTGGACCGATCACCGGGACAGATGGGGACAGGGCTATGGCTACACCTTC
CAWTDHRDRWGQGYGYTF
>14|TRBJ2-7|TRBD1|.|TRBV20-1
TGCAGTGCTAGTCGACAGGGCGAGGCCTACGAGCAGTACTTC
CSASRQGEAYEQYF
>14|TRBJ1-5|.|.|TRBV28
TGTGCCAGCAACCCGACTAGAAGCAATCAGCCCCAGCATTTT
CASNPTRSNQPQHF
>13|TRBJ1-5|TRBD1|.|TRBV29-1
TGCAGCGTTGCCACAGGGGTTGGCCAGCCCCAGCATTTT
CSVATGVGQPQHF
>17|TRBJ2-6|.|.|TRBV5-6
TGTGCCAGCAGCTCGACACAGGGTAGGTCTGGGGCCAACGTCCTGACTTTC
CASSSTQGRSGANVLTF
>15|TRBJ1-5|TRBD1|once|TRBV27
TGTGCCAGCAGTGACAGGGGTAGTGGGAATCAGCCCCAGCATTTT
CASSDRGSGNQPQHF
>15|TRBJ1-4|.|.|TRBV28
TGTGCCACAAACCCCCACGGGGCAGGGGATGAAAAACTGTTTTTT
CATNPHGAGDEKLFF
>13|TRBJ2-2|TRBD2|.|TRBV7-8
TGTGCCAGCAAGCGGGGGGCTGGCGGGGAGCTGTTTTTT
CASKRGAGGELFF
>12|TRBJ2-3|.|.|TRBV7-2
TGTGCCAGCAGCCCGAGGATGGATACGCAGTATTTT
CASSPRMDTQYF
>13|TRBJ2-6|.|.|TRBV3-1/TRBV3-2
TGTGCCAGCAGCCGTCGAGGGTCGGACGTCCTGACTTTC
CASSRRGSDVLTF
>16|TRBJ1-5|.|.|TRBV19
TGTGCCAGTAGTAAGACGGGGGGACTGTACAATCAGCCCCAGCATTTT
CASSKTGGLYNQPQHF
>16|TRBJ2-1|TRBD2|.|TRBV13
TGTGCCAGCAGCTCCCGGGTTAGCGGGAACTACAATGAGCAGTTCTTC
CASSSRVSGNYNEQFF
>14|TRBJ2-5|.|.|TRBV27
TGTGCCAGCAGTCGAGCGAGCCCCGAAGAGACCCAGTACTTC
CASSRASPEETQYF
>14|TRBJ1-1|.|.|TRBV2
TGTGCCAGCAGTAGACAGGCCCTCAACACTGAAGCTTTCTTT
CASSRQALNTEAFF
>19|TRBJ2-1|TRBD1|.|TRBV3-1/TRBV3-2
TGTGCCAGCAGCCACCCCCCTGGAGTCAGGGGACAGGACCACAATGAGCAGTTCTTC
CASSHPPGVRGQDHNEQFF
>16|TRBJ2-7|TRBD1|once|TRBV5-1
TGCGCCAGCAGCCAACTGACAGGGACGGTCTCCTACGAGCAGTACTTC
CASSQLTGTVSYEQYF
>14|TRBJ1-2|TRBD1|.|TRBV5-1
TGCGCCAGCAGAAGGACAGGGGCGATGAATGGCTACACCTTC
CASRRTGAMNGYTF
>16|TRBJ1-2|.|.|TRBV28
TGTGCCAGCAGTTTAAGGAAGAGTTTCGGGAACTATGGCTACACCTTC
CASSLRKSFGNYGYTF